The clone carrying this TCR beta chain has just a few counts. This sample was taken from a study of response to subunit inactivated influenza vaccine. TCRdb re-called the RT-PCR reads with MiXCR, one entry per CDR3 protein. This sample carries a few hundred thousand distinct CDR3 sequences, approximately 7.2% of them seen once, and the ten largest clones take around 14%. The germline V gene encodes CDR1 SGHTA and CDR2 FQGNSA. Trimming stripped 0 bases from V and 5 bases from J, with 10 bases between. The CDR3 consists of 15 residues. The material was PBMCs from blood, obtained roughly 24 months after vaccination. V and J are TRBV7-2 and TRBJ1-4, with a weak D call TRBD1 (5 bases). The sequence came from a man aged 50-75 years who received an inactivated influenza vaccine. CDR3 loop: CASSLAGGVNEKLFF. Here the CDR3 DNA reads TGTGCCAGCAGCTTAGCCGGAGGGGTAAATGAAAAACTGTTTTTT.